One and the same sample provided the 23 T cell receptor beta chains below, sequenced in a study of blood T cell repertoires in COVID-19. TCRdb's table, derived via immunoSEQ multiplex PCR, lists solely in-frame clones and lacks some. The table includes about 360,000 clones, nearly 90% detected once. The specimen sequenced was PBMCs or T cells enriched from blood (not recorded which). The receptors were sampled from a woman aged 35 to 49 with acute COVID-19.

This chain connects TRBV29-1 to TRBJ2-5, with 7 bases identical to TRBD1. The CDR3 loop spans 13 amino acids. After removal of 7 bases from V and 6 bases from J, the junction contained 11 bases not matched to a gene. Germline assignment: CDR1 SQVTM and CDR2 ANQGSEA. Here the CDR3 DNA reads TGCAGCGCCTTATACAGGGGCTGGCAGACCCAGTACTTC. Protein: CSALYRGWQTQYF.

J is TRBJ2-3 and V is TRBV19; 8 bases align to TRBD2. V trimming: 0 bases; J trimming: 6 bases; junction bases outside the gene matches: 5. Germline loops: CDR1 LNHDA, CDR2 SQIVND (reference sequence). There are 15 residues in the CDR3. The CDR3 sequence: CASSIDGGGRDTQYF. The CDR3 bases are TGTGCCAGTAGTATAGACGGGGGGGGCCGGGATACGCAGTATTTT.

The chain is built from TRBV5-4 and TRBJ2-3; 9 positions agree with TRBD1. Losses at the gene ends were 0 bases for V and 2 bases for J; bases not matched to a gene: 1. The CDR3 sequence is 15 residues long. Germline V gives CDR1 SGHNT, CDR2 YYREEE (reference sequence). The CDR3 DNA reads TGTGCCAGCAGCTTGGACAGGGGGCTCACAGATACGCAGTATTTT. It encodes CASSLDRGLTDTQYF.

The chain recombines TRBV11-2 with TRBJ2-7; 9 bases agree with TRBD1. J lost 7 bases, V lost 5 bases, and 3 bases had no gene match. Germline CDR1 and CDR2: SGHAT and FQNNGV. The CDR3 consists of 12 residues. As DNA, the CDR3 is TGTGCCAGCAGCCCAGGGACAGGGGAGCAGTACTTC. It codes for CASSPGTGEQYF.

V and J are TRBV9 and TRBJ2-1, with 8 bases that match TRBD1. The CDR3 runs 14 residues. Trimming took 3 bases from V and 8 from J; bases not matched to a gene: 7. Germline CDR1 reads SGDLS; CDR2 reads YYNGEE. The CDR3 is CASSGPDRVDEQFF. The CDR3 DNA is TGTGCCAGCAGCGGACCGGACAGGGTAGATGAGCAGTTCTTC.

CDR3 DNA: TGTGCCTGGAGTGGGACTAGCGGGGGGGACCATTACTCCTACAATGAGCAGTTCTTC. Translating it yields CAWSGTSGGDHYSYNEQFF. The V and J genes are TRBV30 and TRBJ2-1; 15 nucleotides align to TRBD2. This CDR3 is 19 amino acids long. V lost 1 base to trimming and J lost 0 bases; unmatched junction nucleotides: 7. The germline V gene has CDR1 GTSNPN and CDR2 SVGIG (reference sequence).

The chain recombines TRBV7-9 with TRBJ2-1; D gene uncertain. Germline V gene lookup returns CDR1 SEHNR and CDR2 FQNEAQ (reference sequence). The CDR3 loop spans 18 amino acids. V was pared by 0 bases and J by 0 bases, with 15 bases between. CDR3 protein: CASSLATDRLSSYNEQFF. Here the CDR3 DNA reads TGTGCCAGCAGCTTAGCCACCGATCGACTCAGCTCCTACAATGAGCAGTTCTTC.

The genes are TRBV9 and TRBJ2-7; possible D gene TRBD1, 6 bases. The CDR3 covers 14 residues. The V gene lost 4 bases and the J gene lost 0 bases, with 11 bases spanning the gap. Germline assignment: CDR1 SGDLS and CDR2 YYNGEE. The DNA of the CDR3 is TGTGCCAGCAGCCGCCGGGACATCTCCTACGAGCAGTACTTC. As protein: CASSRRDISYEQYF.

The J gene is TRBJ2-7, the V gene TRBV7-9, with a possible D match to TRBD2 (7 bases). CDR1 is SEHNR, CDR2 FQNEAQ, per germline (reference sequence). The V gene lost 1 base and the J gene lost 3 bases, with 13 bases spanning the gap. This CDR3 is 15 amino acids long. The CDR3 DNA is TGTGCCAGCAGCTTAGAGGAGGGGGGGCTCTACGAGCAGTACTTC. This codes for CASSLEEGGLYEQYF. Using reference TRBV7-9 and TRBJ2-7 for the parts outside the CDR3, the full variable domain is DTGVSQNPRHKITKRGQNVTFRCDPISEHNRLYWYRQTLGQGPEFLTYFQNEAQLEKSRLLSDRFSAERPKGSFSTLEIQRTEQGDSAMYLCASSLEEGGLYEQYFGPGTRLTVT.

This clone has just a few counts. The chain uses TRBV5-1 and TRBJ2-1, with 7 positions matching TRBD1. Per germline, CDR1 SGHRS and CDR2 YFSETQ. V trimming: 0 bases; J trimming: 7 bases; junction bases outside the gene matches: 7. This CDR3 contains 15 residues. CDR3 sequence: CASSLGGQVWNEQFF. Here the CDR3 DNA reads TGCGCCAGCAGCTTGGGAGGACAGGTCTGGAATGAGCAGTTCTTC.

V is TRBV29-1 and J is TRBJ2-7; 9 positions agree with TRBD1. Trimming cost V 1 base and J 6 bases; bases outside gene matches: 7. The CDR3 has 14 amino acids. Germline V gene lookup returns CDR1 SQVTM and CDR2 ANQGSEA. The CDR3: CSVEGDRDRGEQYF. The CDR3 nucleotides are TGCAGCGTTGAAGGGGACAGGGACCGCGGCGAGCAGTACTTC.

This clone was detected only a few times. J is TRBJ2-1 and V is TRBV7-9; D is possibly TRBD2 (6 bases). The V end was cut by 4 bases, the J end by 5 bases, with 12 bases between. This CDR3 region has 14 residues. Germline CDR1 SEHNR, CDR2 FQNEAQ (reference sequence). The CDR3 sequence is CASSSAGLHNEQFF. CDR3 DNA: TGTGCCAGCAGCTCTGCGGGACTCCACAATGAGCAGTTCTTC.

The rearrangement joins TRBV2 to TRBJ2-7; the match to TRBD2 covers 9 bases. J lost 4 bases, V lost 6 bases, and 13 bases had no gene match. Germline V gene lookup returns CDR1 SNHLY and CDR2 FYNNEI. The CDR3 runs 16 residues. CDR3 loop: CASSPSRLADSYEQYF. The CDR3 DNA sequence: TGTGCCAGCAGCCCAAGTCGACTAGCGGATTCGTACGAGCAGTACTTC. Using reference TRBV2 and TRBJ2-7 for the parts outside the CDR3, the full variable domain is EPEVTQTPSHQVTQMGQEVILRCVPISNHLYFYWYRQILGQKVEFLVSFYNNEISEKSEIFDDQFSVERPDGSNFTLKIRSTKLEDSAMYFCASSPSRLADSYEQYFGPGTRLTVT.

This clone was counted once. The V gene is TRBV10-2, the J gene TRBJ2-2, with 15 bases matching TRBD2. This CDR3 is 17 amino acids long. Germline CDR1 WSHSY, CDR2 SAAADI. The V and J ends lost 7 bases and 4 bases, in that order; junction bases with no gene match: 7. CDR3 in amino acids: CASKGLAGGLFTGELFF. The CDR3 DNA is TGCGCCAGCAAAGGACTAGCGGGGGGGTTATTCACCGGGGAGCTGTTTTTT.

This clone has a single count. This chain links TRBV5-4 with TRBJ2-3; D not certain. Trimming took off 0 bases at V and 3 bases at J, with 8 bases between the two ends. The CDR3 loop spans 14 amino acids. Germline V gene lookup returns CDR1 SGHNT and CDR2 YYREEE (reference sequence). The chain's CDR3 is CASSLDRTTDTQYF. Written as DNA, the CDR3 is TGTGCCAGCAGCTTGGACAGAACGACAGATACGCAGTATTTT.

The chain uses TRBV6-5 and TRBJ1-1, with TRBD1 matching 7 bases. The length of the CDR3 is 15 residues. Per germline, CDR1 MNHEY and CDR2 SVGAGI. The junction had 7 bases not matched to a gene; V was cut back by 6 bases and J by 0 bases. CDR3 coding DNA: TGTGCCAGCAGGAGGGACAGTATGATGAACACTGAAGCTTTCTTT. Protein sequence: CASRRDSMMNTEAFF.

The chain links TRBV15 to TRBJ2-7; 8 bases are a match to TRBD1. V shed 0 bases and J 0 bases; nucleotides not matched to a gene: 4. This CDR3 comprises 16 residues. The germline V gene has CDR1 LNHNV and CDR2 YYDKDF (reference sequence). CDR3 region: CATSREQGGASYEQYF. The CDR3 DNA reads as TGTGCCACCAGCAGAGAACAGGGGGGAGCCTCCTACGAGCAGTACTTC.

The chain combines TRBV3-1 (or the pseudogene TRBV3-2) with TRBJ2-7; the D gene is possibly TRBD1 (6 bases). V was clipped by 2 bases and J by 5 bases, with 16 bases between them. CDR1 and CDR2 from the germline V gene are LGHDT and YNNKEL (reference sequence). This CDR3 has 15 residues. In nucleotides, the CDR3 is TGTGCCAGCAGCCAAATGTTCCAGGGGTCAGACGAGCAGTACTTC. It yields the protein CASSQMFQGSDEQYF.

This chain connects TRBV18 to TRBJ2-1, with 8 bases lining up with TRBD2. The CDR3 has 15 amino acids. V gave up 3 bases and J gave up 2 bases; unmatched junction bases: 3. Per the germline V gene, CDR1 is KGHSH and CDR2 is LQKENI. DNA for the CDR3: TGTGCCAGCTCACCGACTAGCGACGCCTACAATGAGCAGTTCTTC. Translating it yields CASSPTSDAYNEQFF.

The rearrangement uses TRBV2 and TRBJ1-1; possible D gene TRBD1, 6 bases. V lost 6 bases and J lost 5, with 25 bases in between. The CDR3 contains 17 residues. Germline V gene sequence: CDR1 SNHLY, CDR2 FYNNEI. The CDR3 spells CASSDLLTGYLSTEAFF. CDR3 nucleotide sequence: TGTGCCAGCAGCGACCTATTAACAGGGTATTTGAGTACTGAAGCTTTCTTT.

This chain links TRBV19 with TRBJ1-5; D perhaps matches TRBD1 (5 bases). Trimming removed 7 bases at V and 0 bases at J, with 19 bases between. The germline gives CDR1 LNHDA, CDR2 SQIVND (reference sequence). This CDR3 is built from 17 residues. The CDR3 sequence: CASISGEGSYSNQPQHF. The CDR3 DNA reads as TGTGCCAGTATCTCTGGGGAGGGGTCCTATAGCAATCAGCCCCAGCATTTT.

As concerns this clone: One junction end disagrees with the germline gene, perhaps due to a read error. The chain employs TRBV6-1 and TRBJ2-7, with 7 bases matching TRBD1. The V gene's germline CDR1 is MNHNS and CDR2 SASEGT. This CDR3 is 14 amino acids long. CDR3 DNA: TGTGCCAGCAGTCAAGCTTACAGGGGAAGCGAGCAGTACTTC. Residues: CASSQAYRGSEQYF.

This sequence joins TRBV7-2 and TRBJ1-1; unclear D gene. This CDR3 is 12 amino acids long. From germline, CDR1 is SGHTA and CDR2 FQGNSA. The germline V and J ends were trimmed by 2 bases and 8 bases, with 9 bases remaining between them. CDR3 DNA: TGTGCCAGCAGCTTAAACCTCAGGGAAGCTTTCTTT. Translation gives CASSLNLREAFF.